This TCR beta chain was recovered during a study of cytomegalovirus exposure and HLA in healthy donors. The V end lost 1 base, the J end lost 11 bases, and 12 bases lay between the germline ends. The CDR3 is made up of 14 amino acids. Germline loops: CDR1 SEHNR, CDR2 FQNEAQ (reference sequence). Both 60 Vbeta primers and 13 Jbeta primers went into the PCR. Profiling relied on immunoSEQ multiplex PCR, and the TCRdb table lists in-frame clones only, not all of them. The data hold around 120,000 clones, with about four fifths observed a single time. Sequenced: PBMCs. The chain links TRBV7-9 to TRBJ1-6; no clear D gene. The source of this sequence is a male donor in good health and CMV-seropositive. CDR3 sequence: CASSLDGGLAPLHF. CDR3 coding DNA: TGTGCCAGCAGCTTAGACGGCGGACTTGCACCCCTCCACTTT.